A single sample is the source of the 27 T cell receptor beta chains below, sequenced in a study of T cell responses to AZD1222 COVID-19 vaccine. Generated by immunoSEQ multiplex PCR, the TCRdb table keeps only in-frame clones and is missing some. The sample shows 150,000 or so clones, 88% of them seen only once. Sequenced material: peripheral blood, taken on day 0 of AZD1222 vaccination. Receptors originate from an adult in good health.

This chain joins TRBV30 and TRBJ1-5; a possible D gene is TRBD1 (6 bases). There are 16 residues in the CDR3. Deletions cut 1 base from V and 2 bases from J, with 15 bases between. Germline V gene sequence: CDR1 GTSNPN, CDR2 SVGIG (reference sequence). CDR3 region: CAWSGAGGTGNQPQHF. The CDR3 nucleotides are TGTGCCTGGAGTGGGGCGGGGGGCACGGGCAATCAGCCCCAGCATTTT.

V and J are TRBV6-6 and TRBJ1-4, with 7 nucleotides matching TRBD1. In germline, CDR1 is MNHNY, CDR2 SVGAGI (reference sequence). The V segment lost 6 bases and the J segment 8 bases; nucleotides outside the gene matches: 12. The CDR3 has 15 amino acids. CDR3 protein: CASSPREGGLEKLFF. The CDR3 DNA sequence: TGTGCCAGCAGCCCTAGGGAAGGGGGCTTAGAAAAACTGTTTTTT.

The gene calls are TRBV18 and TRBJ2-1; 14 positions match TRBD2. The germline CDR1 and CDR2 sequences are KGHSH and LQKENI. The junction had 7 bases not matched to a gene; V was cut back by 2 bases and J by 4 bases. CDR3 length: 18 residues. CDR3 in amino acids: CASSPATSGGAFYNEQFF. CDR3 coding DNA: TGTGCCAGCTCACCAGCGACTAGCGGGGGGGCGTTTTACAATGAGCAGTTCTTC. The full variable domain, with the rest looked up from reference TRBV18 and TRBJ2-1, is NAGVMQNPRHLVRRRGQEARLRCSPMKGHSHVYWYRQLPEEGLKFMVYLQKENIIDESGMPKERFSAEFPKEGPSILRIQQVVRGDSAAYFCASSPATSGGAFYNEQFFGPGTRLTVL.

The CDR3 here is CASGEGRTEAFF. The CDR3, as DNA: TGTGCCAGCGGGGAGGGGCGGACTGAAGCTTTCTTT. The V gene is TRBV27, the J gene TRBJ1-1, with TRBD1 as a possible D gene (5 bases). Germline CDR1 reads MNHEY; CDR2 reads SMNVEV (reference sequence). V was clipped by 8 bases and J by 5 bases, with 12 bases between them. This CDR3 comprises 12 residues.

The chain has TRBV6-5 and TRBJ2-1; TRBD2 matches 7 bases. The CDR3 has 15 residues. Germline V gives CDR1 MNHEY, CDR2 SVGAGI. J was trimmed by 7 bases and V by 8 bases; bases with no gene match: 14. The CDR3 DNA is TGTGCCAGCGGCCAGCAGGGACTACCGGTGAATGAGCAGTTCTTC. This gives the protein CASGQQGLPVNEQFF.

The V and J genes are TRBV5-1 and TRBJ2-5; 11 nucleotides agree with TRBD2. The CDR3 consists of 15 residues. Germline V gene sequence: CDR1 SGHRS, CDR2 YFSETQ. The V gene end was trimmed by 5 bases and the J gene end by 2 bases; junction bases not matched to a gene: 5. The CDR3 bases are TGCGCCAGCAGATCGGGACTAGCGGCTCAAGAGACCCAGTACTTC. This gives the protein CASRSGLAAQETQYF.

The chain carries TRBV6-4 and TRBJ2-3; D is ambiguous. The V end lost 3 bases, the J end lost 3 bases, and 10 bases lay between the germline ends. The CDR3 is made up of 14 amino acids. CDR1 and CDR2 from the germline V gene are MRHNA and SNTAGT. In DNA form, the CDR3 reads TGTGCCAGCAGTGAAATTGGCGTGACAGATACGCAGTATTTT. It translates to CASSEIGVTDTQYF.

This chain connects TRBV5-4 to TRBJ2-2, with a tentative D call TRBD1 (6 bases). The V end lost 0 bases, the J end lost 6 bases, and 9 bases lay between the germline ends. The CDR3 runs 14 residues. Germline lookup yields CDR1 SGHNT and CDR2 YYREEE (reference sequence). The CDR3 protein is CASSLGGGAGELFF. The CDR3 DNA reads as TGTGCCAGCAGCTTGGGTGGGGGCGCCGGGGAGCTGTTTTTT.

As DNA, the CDR3 is TGTGCCACCAGCAGAATAGCGGGATCATCCTACAATGAGCAGTTCTTC. It encodes CATSRIAGSSYNEQFF. The chain carries TRBV15 and TRBJ2-1; 8 positions agree with TRBD2. CDR1 and CDR2 from the germline V gene are LNHNV and YYDKDF (reference sequence). V dropped 2 bases and J dropped 1; count of bases not matched to a gene: 4. The CDR3 extends over 16 amino acids.

CDR3 DNA sequence: TGTGCCAGCAGCGTCGAATGGGGGAATGAGCAGTTCTTC. Translating it yields CASSVEWGNEQFF. This chain uses TRBV9 with TRBJ2-1, with D perhaps TRBD1 or TRBD2 (5 bases each). The CDR3 is 13 amino acids. V was shortened by 2 bases and J by 7 bases, with 10 bases between the two germline ends. Germline V CDR1 and CDR2: SGDLS, YYNGEE.

V and J are TRBV24-1 and TRBJ2-1; D call uncertain. CDR3 size: 12 residues. V gave up 2 bases and J gave up 7 bases, with 5 bases separating them. Germline values: CDR1 KGHDR, CDR2 SFDVKD. Here the CDR3 reads CATSDWSNEQFF. As DNA, the CDR3 is TGTGCCACCAGTGATTGGAGTAATGAGCAGTTCTTC.

The J gene is TRBJ1-6, the V gene TRBV5-5, with unresolved D. The CDR3 runs to 13 residues. Germline CDR1 and CDR2: SGHKS and YYEKEE (reference sequence). V lost 2 bases to trimming and J lost 5 bases, with 5 bases between them. CDR3 sequence reads: CASSFKDNSPLHF. The CDR3 coding sequence is TGTGCCAGCAGCTTTAAGGATAATTCACCCCTCCACTTT. Complete variable domain (other parts from reference TRBV5-5 and TRBJ1-6): DAGVTQSPTHLIKTRGQQVTLRCSPISGHKSVSWYQQVLGQGPQFIFQYYEKEERGRGNFPDRFSARQFPNYSSELNVNALLLGDSALYLCASSFKDNSPLHFGNGTRLTVT.

The DNA of the CDR3 is TGTGCCAGCAGCCCCCGGACAGGCCTAGCGGGAAGGGGAGGTGAGCAGTTCTTC. This sequence encodes CASSPRTGLAGRGGEQFF. The chain employs TRBV7-2 and TRBJ2-1, with 9 bases lining up with TRBD2. V lost 5 bases to trimming and J lost 9 bases; unmatched junction nucleotides: 20. Germline loops: CDR1 SGHTA, CDR2 FQGNSA. This CDR3 contains 18 residues.

J is TRBJ1-1 and V is TRBV10-3; D not resolved. There are 15 residues in the CDR3. CDR1 ENHRY and CDR2 SYGVKD come from the germline V gene. The V gene lost 6 bases and the J gene lost 0 bases, with 14 bases spanning the gap. CDR3 sequence (DNA): TGTGCCATCAGGCCACATAAGGTGATGAACACTGAAGCTTTCTTT. It translates to CAIRPHKVMNTEAFF.

The genes are TRBV5-1 and TRBJ1-1; 7 bases are a match to TRBD1. V trimming: 0 bases; J trimming: 0 bases; junction bases outside the gene matches: 5. CDR1 SGHRS and CDR2 YFSETQ come from the germline V gene. This CDR3 spans 16 amino acids. The CDR3 here is CASSLGGQRMNTEAFF. The CDR3 bases are TGCGCCAGCAGCTTGGGGGGACAGAGGATGAACACTGAAGCTTTCTTT.

The chain has TRBV7-9 and TRBJ1-2, with TRBD1 matching over 8 bases. CDR1 and CDR2 (germline): SEHNR, FQNEAQ (reference sequence). The CDR3 runs 13 residues. J gave up 6 bases and V 5 bases, and 5 bases lay outside the gene matches. CDR3 residues: CASSLGQGHGYTF. In nucleotides, the CDR3 is TGTGCCAGCAGCCTCGGACAGGGTCATGGCTACACCTTC.

The CDR3 nucleotides are TGTGCCAGCAGCTTAAGCCGCAGCCCCTACGAGCAGTACTTC. Amino acid sequence: CASSLSRSPYEQYF. The gene calls are TRBV7-9 and TRBJ2-7; D is uncertain. The CDR3 length is 14 residues. Germline loops: CDR1 SEHNR, CDR2 FQNEAQ (reference sequence). Trimming removed 2 bases from V and 2 bases from J, with 10 bases in between.

This clone was observed a handful of times. The chain links TRBV6-4 to TRBJ2-2, with TRBD2 matching 7 bases. The V gene end was trimmed by 2 bases and the J gene end by 7 bases; junction bases not matched to a gene: 4. Germline lookup yields CDR1 MRHNA and CDR2 SNTAGT. CDR3 size: 14 residues. This CDR3 is CASSDRLAGGELFF. CDR3 bases: TGTGCCAGCAGTGACCGACTAGCAGGCGGGGAGCTGTTTTTT.

J is TRBJ1-2 and V is TRBV24-1; TRBD1 might be the D (5 bases). The CDR3 is 14 amino acids. The germline V gene encodes CDR1 KGHDR and CDR2 SFDVKD. V lost 4 bases and J lost 5, with 13 bases in between. The DNA of the CDR3 is TGTGCCACCAGTGACCCCTCAGGGCCATATGGCTACACCTTC. Translating it yields CATSDPSGPYGYTF.

The gene calls are TRBV9 and TRBJ1-1; maybe TRBD1 (6 bases). Between the trimmed V and J ends, which lost 0 bases and 1 base, there was a span of 10 bases. The CDR3 length is 15 residues. CDR1 and CDR2 (germline): SGDLS, YYNGEE. CDR3 residues: CASSVAAGANTEAFF. CDR3 sequence (DNA): TGTGCCAGCAGCGTAGCTGCAGGGGCGAACACTGAAGCTTTCTTT.

V gene TRBV7-9 combines with J gene TRBJ2-7; the D gene is possibly TRBD1 (6 bases). Germline loops: CDR1 SEHNR, CDR2 FQNEAQ (reference sequence). This CDR3 spans 14 amino acids. Trimming removed 1 base from V and 4 bases from J, with 11 bases in between. CDR3 loop: CASSLGQDRYEQYF. The DNA of the CDR3 is TGTGCCAGCAGCTTAGGACAGGACCGTTACGAGCAGTACTTC.

V gene TRBV5-6 combines with J gene TRBJ2-7; D possibly uses TRBD1 or TRBD2 (5 bases each). Germline V gives CDR1 SGHDT, CDR2 YYEEEE. The V end was cut by 3 bases, the J end by 7 bases, with 14 bases between. This CDR3 has 13 residues. CDR3 loop: CASSSGTPGEQYF. CDR3 coding DNA: TGTGCCAGCAGCTCTGGGACGCCGGGGGAGCAGTACTTC.

The rearrangement joins TRBV3-1 (or the pseudogene TRBV3-2) to TRBJ1-5; TRBD1 might be the D (6 bases). CDR1 LGHDT and CDR2 YNNKEL come from the germline V gene (reference sequence). Between the trimmed V and J ends, which lost 4 bases and 6 bases, there was a span of 16 bases. This CDR3 region has 15 residues. The CDR3: CASSLNRDISQPQHF. CDR3 sequence (DNA): TGTGCCAGCAGCCTAAACCGGGACATAAGTCAGCCCCAGCATTTT.

J is TRBJ2-5 and V is TRBV28; the D gene could be TRBD1 or TRBD2 (5 bases each). CDR1 and CDR2 (germline): MDHEN, SYDVKM. This CDR3 is built from 16 residues. The ends were cut back, 5 bases at V and 4 bases at J, with 20 bases in the middle. DNA for the CDR3: TGTGCCAGCAGTAATCCGGGACGGGGATCGGGAGAGACCCAGTACTTC. It encodes CASSNPGRGSGETQYF.

The rearrangement uses TRBV2 and TRBJ1-1, with 8 bases identical to TRBD1. This CDR3 region has 13 residues. J gave up 5 bases and V 4 bases, and 3 bases lay outside the gene matches. Looked up from germline, CDR1 is SNHLY and CDR2 is FYNNEI. The DNA for the CDR3 is TGTGCCAGCAGTGTACAGGGGGGGACTGAAGCTTTCTTT. Its translation: CASSVQGGTEAFF.

This clone showed up just once. The chain links TRBV5-1 to TRBJ2-5, with D perhaps TRBD1 (6 bases). The CDR3 runs 13 residues. The V gene lost 9 bases and the J gene lost 5 bases, with 17 bases spanning the gap. Germline V gene sequence: CDR1 SGHRS, CDR2 YFSETQ. The CDR3: CATKAGAGETQYF. The DNA for the CDR3 is TGCGCCACCAAGGCAGGGGCCGGCGAGACCCAGTACTTC. Using reference TRBV5-1 and TRBJ2-5 for the parts outside the CDR3, the full variable domain is KAGVTQTPRYLIKTRGQQVTLSCSPISGHRSVSWYQQTPGQGLQFLFEYFSETQRNKGNFPGRFSGRQFSNSRSEMNVSTLELGDSALYLCATKAGAGETQYFGPGTRLLVL.

The chain carries TRBV4-2 and TRBJ1-4; D is ambiguous. CDR1 and CDR2 from the germline V gene are LGHNA and YNFKEQ. The CDR3 totals 15 residues. V was pared by 1 base and J by 8 bases, with 14 bases between. CDR3 loop: CASSQGLMYLEKLFF. CDR3 coding DNA: TGTGCCAGCAGCCAAGGGTTGATGTATTTGGAAAAACTGTTTTTT.